Shown below are 16 T cell receptor beta chains from a single sample sequenced in a study of blood T cells in healthy people across ages. With a J-beta primer mix and a sample-barcoded 5' primer, a second PCR ran about 6 to 11 cycles. TCRdb itself ran the 5' RACE reads through MiXCR, one entry per CDR3 protein. The profile shows approximately 780,000 distinct CDR3 sequences, about 26% of them singletons. This sample was shared with a second study, whose subject was T cells of mothers and their children.

Material for sequencing was blood. These receptor sequences come from a boy between 10 and 17 years old in good health.

V gene TRBV12-3 or TRBV12-4 combines with J gene TRBJ1-5, with D perhaps TRBD1 (6 bases). V was cut by 5 bases and J by 5 bases, with 10 bases left in between. This CDR3 contains 13 residues. In nucleotides, the CDR3 is TGTGCCAGCAGTGCAAGGGGGGATCAGCCCCAGCATTTT. This translates into CASSARGDQPQHF.

The chain employs TRBV27 and TRBJ2-7; D may be TRBD2 (7 bases). Germline V gene sequence: CDR1 MNHEY, CDR2 SMNVEV (reference sequence). With 3 bases removed from V and 3 bases from J, the gap between germline ends came to 21 bases. The CDR3 has 17 residues. Written as DNA, the CDR3 is TGTGCCAGCAGTTTTCGGCCCCCGGGGGCGGGAGTCTACGAGCAGTACTTC. It encodes CASSFRPPGAGVYEQYF.

About this clonotype itself: One end of the junction varies from germline; a read error may be responsible. The chain links TRBV4-1 to TRBJ2-5; perhaps TRBD2 as D (7 bases). The germline gives CDR1 MGHRA, CDR2 YSYEKL. CDR3 length: 16 amino acids. In DNA, the CDR3 is TGCGCCGGCAGCCAATCCCCGGGGGGCCCCCGGGAGACCCAGTACTTC. This gives the protein CAGSQSPGGPRETQYF.

This clonotype has more than one count but fewer than ten. This chain links TRBV4-1 with TRBJ1-5, with 7 bases matching TRBD1. V shed 6 bases, J shed 7 bases, and the junction held 12 bases outside the gene matches. There are 15 residues in the CDR3. The germline CDR1 and CDR2 sequences are MGHRA and YSYEKL. CDR3 nucleotides: TGCGCCAGCAGTCGGGCGACAGGGTCACTACAGCCCCAGCATTTT. Translating it yields CASSRATGSLQPQHF.

This clonotype has just a few counts. The rearrangement links TRBV5-1 to TRBJ2-5; TRBD2 might be the D (5 bases). The V end lost 4 bases, the J end lost 3 bases, and 13 bases lay between the germline ends. This CDR3 contains 14 residues. Germline-derived CDR1 and CDR2 are SGHRS and YFSETQ. The CDR3 nucleotides read TGCGCCAGCAGCCCCCCCCCAGCGGAAGAGACCCAGTACTTC. Translation: CASSPPPAEETQYF.

The chain uses TRBV19 and TRBJ1-1; D not certain. CDR1 is LNHDA and CDR2 is SQIVND in the germline V gene (reference sequence). Between the trimmed V and J ends, which lost 3 bases and 9 bases, there was a span of 8 bases. This CDR3 region has 11 residues. CDR3 sequence: CASSMESQAFF. CDR3 nucleotides: TGTGCCAGTAGTATGGAGTCCCAAGCTTTCTTT. Together with reference TRBV19 and TRBJ1-1, the CDR3 gives the full variable domain: DGGITQSPKYLFRKEGQNVTLSCEQNLNHDAMYWYRQDPGQGLRLIYYSQIVNDFQKGDIAEGYSVSREKKESFPLTVTSAQKNPTAFYLCASSMESQAFFGQGTRLTVV.

The chain combines TRBV7-2 with TRBJ1-1; D may be TRBD1 (5 bases). Trimming pared 5 bases from V and 5 bases from J, leaving 30 bases between. The germline V gene has CDR1 SGHTA and CDR2 FQGNSA. The CDR3 is 19 amino acids. DNA of the CDR3: TGTGCCAGCAGCGTAGGATTCCACAAAGGGAGGGGCAACAAGACTGAAGCTTTCTTT. Its translation is CASSVGFHKGRGNKTEAFF.

This clonotype appeared a few times. The DNA for the CDR3 is TGCGCCAGCAGCCTTGGTAGCTCAGATACGCAGTATTTT. As protein: CASSLGSSDTQYF. This chain joins TRBV4-1 and TRBJ2-3; D unresolved. V was pared by 4 bases and J by 4 bases, with 9 bases between. The CDR3 has 13 amino acids. Germline CDR1 and CDR2: MGHRA and YSYEKL.

This clonotype was counted a few times. This rearrangement joins TRBV25-1 to TRBJ1-1; no clear D. The CDR3 totals 15 residues. The ends were cut back, 6 bases at V and 0 bases at J, with 14 bases in the middle. Germline-derived CDR1 and CDR2 are MGHDK and SYGVNS. The CDR3 loop is CASSQGGNMNTEAFF. The DNA of the CDR3 is TGTGCCAGCAGCCAAGGTGGGAATATGAACACTGAAGCTTTCTTT.

This clonotype was seen a few times. This chain uses TRBV10-3 with TRBJ2-2; TRBD2 aligns across 7 bases. The CDR3 extends over 14 amino acids. Germline CDR1 and CDR2: ENHRY and SYGVKD. V shed 6 bases, J shed 0 bases, and the junction held 1 base outside the gene matches. The CDR3 nucleotides read TGTGCCATCAGGAGCGGGGCGAACACCGGGGAGCTGTTTTTT. Its translation is CAIRSGANTGELFF.

This clonotype was found a few times. The CDR3 DNA is TGTGCCAGCAGCACCTTTTGGGGGCCCGACCCCCAAGAGACCCAGTACTTC. Protein: CASSTFWGPDPQETQYF. The gene calls are TRBV12-3 or TRBV12-4 and TRBJ2-5, with a tentative D call TRBD1 (6 bases). The V end lost 6 bases, the J end lost 1 base, and 21 bases lay between the germline ends. CDR3 size: 17 residues.

This clonotype appeared a few times. Mismatch with germline at one junction end may stem from a read error. V gene TRBV4-1 combines with J gene TRBJ2-6; D perhaps matches TRBD1 (5 bases). Looked up from germline, CDR1 is MGHRA and CDR2 is YSYEKL. This CDR3 is built from 18 residues. In DNA, the CDR3 is TGCGCCAGCAGCCAAGTACTGGGCCGAGTCTCTGGGGCCAACGTTCTGACTTTC. Protein sequence: CASSQVLGRVSGANVLTF.

V usage is TRBV9 and J usage is TRBJ2-1; D is ambiguous. From germline, CDR1 is SGDLS and CDR2 YYNGEE. The CDR3 has 16 residues. V lost 5 bases and J lost 2, with 17 bases in between. CDR3 amino acids: CASSSPGEDPYNEQFF. In nucleotides, the CDR3 is TGTGCCAGCAGTTCCCCGGGTGAGGATCCCTACAATGAGCAGTTCTTC.

In this sample, this clonotype turned up a few times. This chain joins TRBV5-1 and TRBJ1-1; 10 bases match TRBD1. This CDR3 is 15 amino acids long. The germline CDR1 and CDR2 sequences are SGHRS and YFSETQ. Unmatched junction bases numbered 6, after V lost 0 bases and J lost 7 bases. DNA for the CDR3: TGCGCCAGCAGCTTGGGACAGGGGGCAGGTCGTGAAGCTTTCTTT. It is translated as CASSLGQGAGREAFF.

This clonotype was observed a handful of times. V gene TRBV5-1 combines with J gene TRBJ2-4; possible D gene TRBD2, 6 bases. Trimming removed 4 bases from V and 8 bases from J, with 19 bases in between. The CDR3 length is 15 residues. Germline lookup yields CDR1 SGHRS and CDR2 YFSETQ. The CDR3 bases are TGCGCCAGCAGCCCCGCCGGGACTGCGGTGGACATTCAGTACTTC. Its protein is CASSPAGTAVDIQYF. The full variable domain, rest sourced from reference TRBV5-1 and TRBJ2-4, is KAGVTQTPRYLIKTRGQQVTLSCSPISGHRSVSWYQQTPGQGLQFLFEYFSETQRNKGNFPGRFSGRQFSNSRSEMNVSTLELGDSALYLCASSPAGTAVDIQYFGAGTRLSVL.

The chain recombines TRBV12-3 or TRBV12-4 with TRBJ1-2, with D perhaps matching TRBD1 (5 bases). V was pared by 4 bases and J by 8 bases, with 23 bases between. The CDR3 extends over 16 amino acids. The CDR3, as DNA: TGTGCCAGCAGTTCCCGGGCAGGGCCACCCCTCGGGGGCTACACCTTC. Translating gives CASSSRAGPPLGGYTF.